Listed here are 28 T cell receptor beta chains from one sample, sequenced in a study of PD-L1 blockade in urothelial cancer. Noted time point: peripheral blood 6 weeks after treatment start. Here immunoSEQ multiplex PCR was the method, and the copy in TCRdb shows in-frame clones only, minus some. The sample contains 25,000 to 35,000 clones, 70% to 80% of which appear only once. Sequenced here: PBMCs, sampled around atezolizumab (anti-PD-L1) treatment. Every receptor here comes from a man aged 70 or older with urothelial cancer.

V gene TRBV5-5 combines with J gene TRBJ1-6; 7 bases are a match to TRBD1. V lost 3 bases, J lost 6 bases, and 6 bases stayed unmatched. This CDR3 has 15 amino acids. Per the germline V gene, CDR1 is SGHKS and CDR2 is YYEKEE (reference sequence). The CDR3 region is CASSSRTGSNSPLHF. The CDR3 bases are TGTGCCAGCAGCTCGCGGACAGGTTCTAATTCACCCCTCCACTTT.

This clone was picked up a small number of times. The gene calls are TRBV18 and TRBJ2-7; D gene uncertain. This CDR3 contains 13 residues. The germline CDR1 and CDR2 sequences are KGHSH and LQKENI. Trimming left V 2 bases short and J 3 bases short, with 8 bases between. The CDR3 region is CASSPVPVYEQYF. The CDR3 DNA reads TGTGCCAGCTCACCAGTTCCCGTCTACGAGCAGTACTTC.

This clone has only one observation. This rearrangement joins TRBV4-3 to TRBJ2-6; TRBD1 is a possible D gene (6 bases). The CDR3 runs 19 residues. CDR1 LGHNA and CDR2 YSLEER come from the germline V gene. The germline V and J ends were trimmed by 3 bases and 0 bases, with 18 bases remaining between them. The CDR3 coding sequence is TGCGCCAGCAGCCAGGACCAGACAGGACGAACCTCTGGGGCCAACGTCCTGACTTTC. Translated, it gives CASSQDQTGRTSGANVLTF.

V gene TRBV19 combines with J gene TRBJ1-2; 9 bases line up with TRBD1. Germline V gene lookup returns CDR1 LNHDA and CDR2 SQIVND (reference sequence). There are 18 residues in the CDR3. Trimming took 5 bases from V and 2 from J; bases not matched to a gene: 15. The CDR3 sequence is CASSSIMARDRVNYGYTF. CDR3 sequence (DNA): TGTGCCAGTAGTTCAATCATGGCAAGGGACAGGGTGAACTATGGCTACACCTTC.

With regard to this clone: At one end the junction does not follow the germline gene, possibly because of a read error. V usage is TRBV7-7 and J usage is TRBJ2-7, with D possibly being TRBD2 (5 bases). CDR3 length equals 14 residues. Germline lookup yields CDR1 SSHAT and CDR2 FNYEAQ (reference sequence). The CDR3 here is CASSPGSHGYEQYF. CDR3 nucleotide sequence: TGTGCTAGCAGCCCGGGGTCACACGGCTACGAGCAGTACTTC.

The chain carries TRBV4-1 and TRBJ2-7; 9 bases line up with TRBD1. The J segment lost 0 bases and the V segment lost 7 bases, leaving 7 bases of the junction unmatched. Germline assignment: CDR1 MGHRA and CDR2 YSYEKL. The CDR3 loop spans 15 amino acids. The CDR3 loop reads CASTAGQGSSYEQYF. CDR3 coding DNA: TGCGCCAGCACAGCGGGACAGGGATCCTCCTACGAGCAGTACTTC.

As for this clone: This specimen includes other DNA sequences encoding the same CDR3. The chain joins TRBV29-1 to TRBJ2-3; 13 nucleotides line up with TRBD2. The CDR3 consists of 16 residues. Germline V gives CDR1 SQVTM, CDR2 ANQGSEA. The trim removed 3 bases at V and 0 bases at J, leaving 3 bases unmatched. The CDR3 reads CSVDGLAGDSTDTQYF. As DNA, the CDR3 is TGCAGCGTTGATGGACTAGCGGGGGACAGCACAGATACGCAGTATTTT.

This clone was found a few times. At the DNA level, this CDR3 is encoded by other sequences in the same sample as well. The chain carries TRBV18 and TRBJ2-2; 7 positions agree with TRBD2. This CDR3 comprises 15 residues. Germline trimming cut 2 bases from V and 5 bases from J; bases unmatched to any gene: 5. Germline CDR1 KGHSH, CDR2 LQKENI. The CDR3 nucleotides are TGTGCCAGCTCACCAGGCGGGAGAACGACCGGGGAGCTGTTTTTT. Amino acids: CASSPGGRTTGELFF.

The V call is TRBV2, the J call TRBJ1-6; TRBD1 matches 7 bases. The V and J ends lost 7 bases and 9 bases, in that order; junction bases with no gene match: 9. This CDR3 is built from 14 residues. Per germline, CDR1 SNHLY and CDR2 FYNNEI. CDR3 protein: CASTPGQRGSPLHF. The CDR3 DNA reads as TGTGCCAGCACCCCGGGACAGCGAGGTTCACCCCTCCACTTT.

The gene calls are TRBV28 and TRBJ1-5, with 9 nucleotides matching TRBD1. Germline loops: CDR1 MDHEN, CDR2 SYDVKM. V gave up 3 bases and J gave up 4 bases; unmatched junction bases: 13. The CDR3 runs to 18 residues. The CDR3 sequence is CASSFNVWGTGKNQPQHF. The CDR3 coding sequence is TGTGCCAGCAGTTTTAATGTGTGGGGGACAGGGAAGAATCAGCCCCAGCATTTT.

This clone was counted only a few times. The V call is TRBV19, the J call TRBJ1-5; no clear D gene. The V end was cut by 4 bases, the J end by 9 bases, with 7 bases between. The CDR3 is 11 residues long. Germline lookup yields CDR1 LNHDA and CDR2 SQIVND (reference sequence). CDR3 sequence (DNA): TGTGCCAGTAGTAGCAGTCGGCCCCAGCATTTT. This codes for CASSSSRPQHF.

The V call is TRBV7-2, the J call TRBJ1-3, with D unclear. This CDR3 spans 15 amino acids. From germline, CDR1 is SGHTA and CDR2 FQGNSA. Trimming stripped 1 base from V and 0 bases from J, with 7 bases between. DNA of the CDR3: TGTGCCAGCAGCTTAGTATCGGTCTCTGGAAACACCATATATTTT. Translation gives CASSLVSVSGNTIYF.

The gene calls are TRBV5-1 and TRBJ1-2, with TRBD1 as a possible D gene (5 bases). V lost 1 base and J lost 6, with 16 bases in between. There are 15 residues in the CDR3. Germline V gene lookup returns CDR1 SGHRS and CDR2 YFSETQ. The CDR3 here is CASSLRRGGDDGYTF. The CDR3 nucleotides are TGCGCCAGCAGCTTGAGAAGGGGAGGCGATGATGGCTACACCTTC.

This chain connects TRBV11-2 to TRBJ2-3; D is possibly TRBD2 (6 bases). With 1 base removed from V and 3 bases from J, the gap between germline ends came to 8 bases. Germline V gene data show CDR1 as SGHAT and CDR2 as FQNNGV. This CDR3 has 14 residues. The CDR3 is CASSLGRGTDTQYF. As DNA, the CDR3 is TGTGCCAGCAGCTTAGGGCGGGGTACAGATACGCAGTATTTT.

The V and J genes are TRBV7-2 and TRBJ2-5; 10 bases line up with TRBD2. The CDR3 contains 18 residues. The junction had 17 bases not matched to a gene; V was cut back by 5 bases and J by 5 bases. Germline-derived CDR1 and CDR2 are SGHTA and FQGNSA. The CDR3 coding sequence is TGTGCCAGCAGCCCCAGGGGAGCGGGAGGGCCGGAGAAGGAGACCCAGTACTTC. Amino acid sequence: CASSPRGAGGPEKETQYF.

The V call is TRBV5-6, the J call TRBJ2-7; D perhaps matches TRBD1 (5 bases). There are 15 residues in the CDR3. V lost 1 base and J 1 base, leaving 12 bases between the germline ends. In germline, CDR1 is SGHDT, CDR2 YYEEEE. CDR3 sequence (DNA): TGTGCCAGCAGCTTGCCCGGACATAGATCCTACGAGCAGTACTTC. It encodes CASSLPGHRSYEQYF.

This clone showed up just a few times. This chain joins TRBV27 and TRBJ1-1; perhaps TRBD1 as D (6 bases). The V gene's germline CDR1 is MNHEY and CDR2 SMNVEV (reference sequence). The CDR3 contains 16 residues. The V gene lost 2 bases and the J gene lost 1 base, with 14 bases spanning the gap. CDR3 region: CASSLADRRPNTEAFF. CDR3 in DNA: TGTGCCAGCAGTTTAGCAGACAGGCGCCCGAACACTGAAGCTTTCTTT.

The rearrangement links TRBV11-2 to TRBJ2-5; possibly TRBD2 for D (6 bases). Between the trimmed V and J ends, which lost 3 bases and 1 base, there was a span of 18 bases. The CDR3 loop spans 17 amino acids. Germline V gene data show CDR1 as SGHAT and CDR2 as FQNNGV. For the CDR3, the DNA is TGTGCCAGCAGCTTCATAAGTGGAGGGACGGCCCAAGAGACCCAGTACTTC. As protein: CASSFISGGTAQETQYF. The complete variable domain, with remaining parts taken from reference TRBV11-2 and TRBJ2-5, reads EAGVAQSPRYKIIEKRQSVAFWCNPISGHATLYWYQQILGQGPKLLIQFQNNGVVDDSQLPKDRFSAERLKGVDSTLKIQPAKLEDSAVYLCASSFISGGTAQETQYFGPGTRLLVL.

The chain recombines TRBV6-1 with TRBJ2-1, with TRBD2 matching over 9 bases. Germline loops: CDR1 MNHNS, CDR2 SASEGT. V lost 7 bases, J lost 10 bases, and 14 bases stayed unmatched. This CDR3 spans 15 amino acids. The CDR3 loop is CASTNRGGREGEQFF. CDR3 sequence (DNA): TGTGCCAGCACCAATCGAGGGGGGCGGGAGGGCGAGCAGTTCTTC.

V gene TRBV7-2 combines with J gene TRBJ2-3; D remains unclear. CDR1 SGHTA and CDR2 FQGNSA come from the germline V gene. This CDR3 comprises 15 residues. V lost 1 base, J lost 1 base, and 9 bases lay in between. The CDR3 sequence is CASSLDNYGTDTQYF. CDR3 bases: TGTGCCAGCAGCTTAGACAACTATGGCACAGATACGCAGTATTTT.

This clone came up a few times. The genes are TRBV5-1 and TRBJ2-7; 7 nucleotides match TRBD1. V dropped 3 bases and J dropped 6; count of bases not matched to a gene: 9. Germline V gene lookup returns CDR1 SGHRS and CDR2 YFSETQ. This CDR3 spans 14 amino acids. This chain's CDR3 is CASSSGTVVGEQYF. The CDR3 DNA sequence: TGCGCCAGCAGCTCGGGGACAGTAGTGGGCGAGCAGTACTTC. The full variable domain, its missing parts supplied by reference TRBV5-1 and TRBJ2-7, is KAGVTQTPRYLIKTRGQQVTLSCSPISGHRSVSWYQQTPGQGLQFLFEYFSETQRNKGNFPGRFSGRQFSNSRSEMNVSTLELGDSALYLCASSSGTVVGEQYFGPGTRLTVT.

The chain couples TRBV11-3 to TRBJ1-1, with D possibly TRBD1 on 6 matching bases. There are 14 residues in the CDR3. Germline CDR1 and CDR2: SGHNT and YENEEA. V lost 1 base and J 4 bases, leaving 10 bases between the germline ends. The CDR3 sequence is CASSLGQASTEAFF. The CDR3 bases are TGTGCCAGCAGCTTAGGACAGGCCTCCACTGAAGCTTTCTTT.

The J gene is TRBJ2-4, the V gene TRBV7-9; 7 bases are a match to TRBD1. The germline V gene encodes CDR1 SEHNR and CDR2 FQNEAQ (reference sequence). Losses at the gene ends were 5 bases for V and 0 bases for J; bases not matched to a gene: 7. The CDR3 loop spans 16 amino acids. The CDR3 DNA sequence: TGTGCCAGCAGCGAGGGACAGAGCCTAGCCAAAAACATTCAGTACTTC. It encodes CASSEGQSLAKNIQYF.

The J gene is TRBJ1-6, the V gene TRBV19; 8 bases align to TRBD1. Germline loops: CDR1 LNHDA, CDR2 SQIVND (reference sequence). V lost 5 bases, J lost 9 bases, and 12 bases stayed unmatched. The CDR3 contains 16 residues. The CDR3 DNA reads TGTGCCAGTAGTCCCCAGGGGGCGCATAGAAGTTCACCCCTCCACTTT. The encoded protein is CASSPQGAHRSSPLHF. Full variable domain (outside the CDR3, taken from reference TRBV19 and TRBJ1-6): DGGITQSPKYLFRKEGQNVTLSCEQNLNHDAMYWYRQDPGQGLRLIYYSQIVNDFQKGDIAEGYSVSREKKESFPLTVTSAQKNPTAFYLCASSPQGAHRSSPLHFGNGTRLTVT.

This clone came up a few times. The chain is built from TRBV5-1 and TRBJ2-3, with D maybe TRBD1 (5 bases). This CDR3 comprises 13 residues. V was shortened by 5 bases and J by 2 bases, with 9 bases between the two germline ends. CDR1 is SGHRS and CDR2 is YFSETQ in the germline V gene. This chain's CDR3 is CASSFRDTDTQYF. The DNA for the CDR3 is TGCGCCAGCAGTTTCAGGGACACAGATACGCAGTATTTT.

This clone was found a few times. V gene TRBV5-1 combines with J gene TRBJ2-3; D is unclear. The CDR3 extends over 14 amino acids. Germline values: CDR1 SGHRS, CDR2 YFSETQ. The V end lost 0 bases, the J end lost 1 base, and 6 bases lay between the germline ends. The CDR3 DNA sequence: TGCGCCAGCAGCTTGGCCCAGGGCACAGATACGCAGTATTTT. Encoded protein: CASSLAQGTDTQYF. Combining the CDR3 with reference TRBV5-1 and TRBJ2-3 gives the whole variable domain KAGVTQTPRYLIKTRGQQVTLSCSPISGHRSVSWYQQTPGQGLQFLFEYFSETQRNKGNFPGRFSGRQFSNSRSEMNVSTLELGDSALYLCASSLAQGTDTQYFGPGTRLTVL.

A few counts support this clone. The chain recombines TRBV4-2 with TRBJ1-1, with D perhaps matching TRBD1 (6 bases). The CDR3 consists of 16 residues. The V and J ends lost 1 base and 1 base respectively, with 13 bases between them. The germline gives CDR1 LGHNA, CDR2 YNFKEQ. In nucleotides, the CDR3 is TGTGCCAGCAGCCAAGGAGGACGGGGACAGAACACTGAAGCTTTCTTT. Protein: CASSQGGRGQNTEAFF.

The V call is TRBV7-2, the J call TRBJ2-5; 7 bases align to TRBD1. Germline values: CDR1 SGHTA, CDR2 FQGNSA. Trimming removed 0 bases from V and 7 bases from J; junction bases left unmatched: 11. This CDR3 is 16 amino acids long. The CDR3 loop is CASSLARGTPLGTQYF. The DNA for the CDR3 is TGTGCCAGCAGCTTAGCCAGGGGGACGCCCCTGGGGACCCAGTACTTC.